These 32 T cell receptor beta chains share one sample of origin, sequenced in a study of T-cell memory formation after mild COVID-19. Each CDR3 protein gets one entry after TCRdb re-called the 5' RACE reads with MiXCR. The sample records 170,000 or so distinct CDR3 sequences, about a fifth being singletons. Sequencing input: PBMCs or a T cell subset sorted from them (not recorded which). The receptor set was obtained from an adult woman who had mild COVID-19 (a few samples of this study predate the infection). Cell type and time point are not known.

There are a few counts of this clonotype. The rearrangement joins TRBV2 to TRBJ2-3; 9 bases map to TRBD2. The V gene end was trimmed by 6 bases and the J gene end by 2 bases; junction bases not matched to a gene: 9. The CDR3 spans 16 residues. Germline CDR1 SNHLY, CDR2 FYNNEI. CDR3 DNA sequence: TGTGCCAGCAGACCTACTAGCGGGTTCAACACAGATACGCAGTATTTT. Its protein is CASRPTSGFNTDTQYF.

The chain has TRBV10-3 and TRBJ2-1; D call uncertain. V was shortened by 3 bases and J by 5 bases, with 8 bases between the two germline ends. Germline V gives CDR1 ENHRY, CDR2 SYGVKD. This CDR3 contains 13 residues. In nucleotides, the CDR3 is TGTGCCATCAGTGAAATCAGCAACAATGAGCAGTTCTTC. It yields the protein CAISEISNNEQFF.

CDR3 in amino acids: CASSHFIDNEQFF. CDR3 DNA: TGTGCCAGCAGCCACTTTATTGACAATGAGCAGTTCTTC. The chain employs TRBV4-2 and TRBJ2-1; D not resolved. The CDR3 is 13 residues long. The germline V gene has CDR1 LGHNA and CDR2 YNFKEQ. The germline V and J ends were trimmed by 3 bases and 5 bases, with 8 bases remaining between them.

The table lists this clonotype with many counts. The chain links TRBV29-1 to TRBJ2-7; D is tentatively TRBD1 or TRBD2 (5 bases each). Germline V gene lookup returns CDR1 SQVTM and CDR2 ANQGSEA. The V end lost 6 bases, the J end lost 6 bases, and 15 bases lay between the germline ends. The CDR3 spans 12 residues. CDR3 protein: CSVELGVSEQYF. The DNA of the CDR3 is TGCAGCGTCGAGCTGGGGGTGAGCGAGCAGTACTTC.

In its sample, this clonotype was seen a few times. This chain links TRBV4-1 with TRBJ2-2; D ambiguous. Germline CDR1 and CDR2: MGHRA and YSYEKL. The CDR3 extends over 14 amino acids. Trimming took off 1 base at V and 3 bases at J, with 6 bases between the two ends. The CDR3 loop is CASSQAEDTGELFF. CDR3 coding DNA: TGCGCCAGCAGCCAAGCAGAAGACACCGGGGAGCTGTTTTTT.

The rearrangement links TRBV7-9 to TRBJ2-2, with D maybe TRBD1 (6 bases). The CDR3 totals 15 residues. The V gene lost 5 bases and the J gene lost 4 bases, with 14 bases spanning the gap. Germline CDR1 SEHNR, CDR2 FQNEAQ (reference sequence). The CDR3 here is CASSNSGTPTGELFF. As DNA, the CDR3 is TGTGCCAGCAGCAATTCGGGGACACCCACCGGGGAGCTGTTTTTT.

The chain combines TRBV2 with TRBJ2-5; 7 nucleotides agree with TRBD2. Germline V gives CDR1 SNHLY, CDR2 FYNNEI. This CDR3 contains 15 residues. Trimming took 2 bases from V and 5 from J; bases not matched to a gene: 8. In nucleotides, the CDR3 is TGTGCCAGCAGTGAAAGCGCGGGAGAGTGGGAGACCCAGTACTTC. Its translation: CASSESAGEWETQYF.

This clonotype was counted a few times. CDR3 protein: CSASEWGNTEAFF. The CDR3 bases are TGCAGTGCTAGTGAATGGGGCAACACTGAAGCTTTCTTT. The chain couples TRBV20-1 to TRBJ1-1, with D possibly being TRBD1 (5 bases). The germline V and J ends were trimmed by 3 bases and 2 bases, with 10 bases remaining between them. The CDR3 loop spans 13 amino acids. Germline V lookup: CDR1 DFQATT, CDR2 SNEGSKA (reference sequence).

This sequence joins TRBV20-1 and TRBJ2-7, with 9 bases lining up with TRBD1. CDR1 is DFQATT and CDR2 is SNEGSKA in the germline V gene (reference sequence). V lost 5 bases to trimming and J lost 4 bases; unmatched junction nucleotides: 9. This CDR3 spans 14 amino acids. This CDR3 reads CSARRTGVGYEQYF. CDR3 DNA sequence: TGCAGTGCTCGCCGGACAGGGGTCGGTTACGAGCAGTACTTC.

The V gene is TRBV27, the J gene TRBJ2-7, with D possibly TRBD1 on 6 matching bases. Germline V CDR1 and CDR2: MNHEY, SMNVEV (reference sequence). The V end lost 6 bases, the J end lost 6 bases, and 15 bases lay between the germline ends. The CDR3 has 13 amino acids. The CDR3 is CASSPGRGSEQYF. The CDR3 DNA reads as TGTGCCAGCAGCCCCGGCAGGGGTTCCGAGCAGTACTTC.

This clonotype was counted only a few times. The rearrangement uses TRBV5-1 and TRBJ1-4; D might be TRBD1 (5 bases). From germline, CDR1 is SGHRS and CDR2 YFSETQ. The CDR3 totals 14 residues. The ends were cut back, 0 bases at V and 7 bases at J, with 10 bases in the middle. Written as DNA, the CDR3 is TGCGCCAGCAGCTTGGTGGGGGGACGTGAAAAACTGTTTTTT. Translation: CASSLVGGREKLFF.

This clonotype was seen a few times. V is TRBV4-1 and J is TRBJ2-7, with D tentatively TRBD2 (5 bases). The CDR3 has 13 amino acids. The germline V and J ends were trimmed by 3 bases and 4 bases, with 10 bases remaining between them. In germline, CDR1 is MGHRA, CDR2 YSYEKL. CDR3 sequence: CASSQEEGYEQYF. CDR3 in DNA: TGCGCCAGCAGCCAGGAAGAGGGATACGAGCAGTACTTC.

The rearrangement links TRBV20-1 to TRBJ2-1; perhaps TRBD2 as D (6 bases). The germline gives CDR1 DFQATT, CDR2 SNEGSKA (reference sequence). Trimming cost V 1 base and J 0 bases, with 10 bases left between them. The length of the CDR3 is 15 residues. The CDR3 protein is CSARALASSYNEQFF. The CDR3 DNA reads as TGCAGTGCTAGAGCTCTAGCGAGCTCCTACAATGAGCAGTTCTTC.

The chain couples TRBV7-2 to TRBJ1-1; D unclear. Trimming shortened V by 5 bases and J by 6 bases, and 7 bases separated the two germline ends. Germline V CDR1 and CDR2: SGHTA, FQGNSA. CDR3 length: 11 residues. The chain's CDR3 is CASSEVAEAFF. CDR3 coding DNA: TGTGCCAGCAGCGAGGTGGCTGAAGCTTTCTTT.

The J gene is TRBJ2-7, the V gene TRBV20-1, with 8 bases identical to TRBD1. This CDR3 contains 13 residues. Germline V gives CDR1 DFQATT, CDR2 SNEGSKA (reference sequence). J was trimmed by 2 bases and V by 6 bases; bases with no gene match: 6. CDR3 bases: TGCAGTGCCCCGACAGGGGTTCCCTACGAGCAGTACTTC. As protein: CSAPTGVPYEQYF.

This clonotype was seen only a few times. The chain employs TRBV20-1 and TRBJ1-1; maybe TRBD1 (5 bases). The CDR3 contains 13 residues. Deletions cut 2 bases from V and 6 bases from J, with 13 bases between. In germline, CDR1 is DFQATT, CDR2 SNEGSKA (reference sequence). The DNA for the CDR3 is TGCAGTGCTAGAATCGGGGGTAATCCTGAAGCTTTCTTT. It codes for CSARIGGNPEAFF.

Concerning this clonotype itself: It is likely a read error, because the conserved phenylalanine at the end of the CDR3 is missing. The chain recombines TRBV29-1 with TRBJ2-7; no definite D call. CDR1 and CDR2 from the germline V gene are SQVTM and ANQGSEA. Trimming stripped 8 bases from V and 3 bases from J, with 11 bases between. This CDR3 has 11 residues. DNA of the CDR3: TGCAGCCTACTGGACGGCTACGAGCAGTACTTA. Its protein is CSLLDGYEQYL.

The CDR3 DNA is TGTGCCAGCAGCCGACTAGCGGGAGCCGGGGAGCTGTTTTTT. Encoded protein: CASSRLAGAGELFF. This rearrangement joins TRBV7-9 to TRBJ2-2; 12 bases align to TRBD2. This CDR3 contains 14 residues. Germline values: CDR1 SEHNR, CDR2 FQNEAQ (reference sequence). Trimming took 5 bases from V and 6 from J; bases not matched to a gene: 1.

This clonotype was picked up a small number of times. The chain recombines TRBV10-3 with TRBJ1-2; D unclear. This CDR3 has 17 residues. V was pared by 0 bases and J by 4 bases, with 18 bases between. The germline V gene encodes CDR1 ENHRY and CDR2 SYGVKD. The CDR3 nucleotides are TGTGCCATCAGTGAGTCGATCAGTCTCGGAAGAACCTATGGCTACACCTTC. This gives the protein CAISESISLGRTYGYTF.

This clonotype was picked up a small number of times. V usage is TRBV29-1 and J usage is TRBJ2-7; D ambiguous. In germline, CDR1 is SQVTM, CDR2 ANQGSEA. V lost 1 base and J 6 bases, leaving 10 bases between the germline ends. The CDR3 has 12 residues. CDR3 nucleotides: TGCAGCGTTGAAGGAGACGGGTCCGAGCAGTACTTC. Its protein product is CSVEGDGSEQYF.

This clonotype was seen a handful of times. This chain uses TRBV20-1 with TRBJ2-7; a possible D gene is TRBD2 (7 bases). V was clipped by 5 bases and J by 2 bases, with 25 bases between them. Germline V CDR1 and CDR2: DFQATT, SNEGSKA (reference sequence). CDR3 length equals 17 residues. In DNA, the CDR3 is TGCAGTGCTTCCCGACAGGCCCCATCACTAGCGACCTACGAGCAGTACTTC. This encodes CSASRQAPSLATYEQYF.

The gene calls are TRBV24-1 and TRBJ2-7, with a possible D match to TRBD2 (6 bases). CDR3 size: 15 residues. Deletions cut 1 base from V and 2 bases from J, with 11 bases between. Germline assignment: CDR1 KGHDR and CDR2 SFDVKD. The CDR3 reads CATSDLRDSPYEQYF. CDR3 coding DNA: TGTGCCACCAGTGATTTAAGGGACTCTCCCTACGAGCAGTACTTC.

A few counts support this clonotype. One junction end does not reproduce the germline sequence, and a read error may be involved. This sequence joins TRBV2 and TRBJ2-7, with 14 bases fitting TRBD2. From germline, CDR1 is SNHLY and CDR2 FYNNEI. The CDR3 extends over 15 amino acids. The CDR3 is CASSEDWTSGRFLNF. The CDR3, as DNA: TGTGCCAGCAGTGAAGACTGGACTAGCGGGAGGTTCTTGAACTTC. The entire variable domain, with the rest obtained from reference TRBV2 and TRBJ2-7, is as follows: EPEVTQTPSHQVTQMGQEVILRCVPISNHLYFYWYRQILGQKVEFLVSFYNNEISEKSEIFDDQFSVERPDGSNFTLKIRSTKLEDSAMYFCASSEDWTSGRFLNFGPGTRLTVT.

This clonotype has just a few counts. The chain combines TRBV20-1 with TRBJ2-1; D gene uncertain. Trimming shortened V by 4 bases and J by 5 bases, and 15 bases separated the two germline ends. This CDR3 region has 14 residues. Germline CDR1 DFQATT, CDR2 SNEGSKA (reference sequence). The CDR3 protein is CSANLGRADNEQFF. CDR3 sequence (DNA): TGCAGTGCTAACCTTGGTCGCGCGGACAATGAGCAGTTCTTC.

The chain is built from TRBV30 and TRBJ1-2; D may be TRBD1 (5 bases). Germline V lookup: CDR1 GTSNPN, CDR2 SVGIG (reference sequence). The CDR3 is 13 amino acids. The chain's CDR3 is CASQGMQDYGYTF. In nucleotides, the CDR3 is TGTGCGTCGCAGGGTATGCAGGACTATGGCTACACCTTC.

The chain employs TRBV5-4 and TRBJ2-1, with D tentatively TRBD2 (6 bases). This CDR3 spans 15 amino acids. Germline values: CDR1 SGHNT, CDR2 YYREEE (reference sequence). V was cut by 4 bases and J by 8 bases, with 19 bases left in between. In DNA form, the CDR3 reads TGTGCCAGCAGCGGGGGGTGGGGGTTCGGCGATGAGCAGTTCTTC. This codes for CASSGGWGFGDEQFF.

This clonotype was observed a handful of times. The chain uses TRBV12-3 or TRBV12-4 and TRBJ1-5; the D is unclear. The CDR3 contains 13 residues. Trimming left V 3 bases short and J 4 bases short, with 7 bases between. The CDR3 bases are TGTGCCAGCAGTTTCCAGGATAATCAGCCCCAGCATTTT. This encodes CASSFQDNQPQHF.

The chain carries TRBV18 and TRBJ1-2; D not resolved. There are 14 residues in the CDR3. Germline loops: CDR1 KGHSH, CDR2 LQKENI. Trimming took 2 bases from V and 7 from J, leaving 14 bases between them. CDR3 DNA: TGTGCCAGCTCACCAGATGACCTGCCGAGTGGCTACACCTTC. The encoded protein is CASSPDDLPSGYTF. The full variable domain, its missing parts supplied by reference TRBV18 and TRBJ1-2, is NAGVMQNPRHLVRRRGQEARLRCSPMKGHSHVYWYRQLPEEGLKFMVYLQKENIIDESGMPKERFSAEFPKEGPSILRIQQVVRGDSAAYFCASSPDDLPSGYTFGSGTRLTVV.

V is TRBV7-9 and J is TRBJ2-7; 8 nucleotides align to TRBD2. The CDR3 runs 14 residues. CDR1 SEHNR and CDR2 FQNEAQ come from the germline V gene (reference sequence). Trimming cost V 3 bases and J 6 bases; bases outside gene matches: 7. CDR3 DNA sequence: TGTGCCAGCAGCTTGGTCGCGGGGGGTGGCGAGCAGTACTTC. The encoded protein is CASSLVAGGGEQYF. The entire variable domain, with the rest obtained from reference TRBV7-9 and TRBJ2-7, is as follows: DTGVSQNPRHKITKRGQNVTFRCDPISEHNRLYWYRQTLGQGPEFLTYFQNEAQLEKSRLLSDRFSAERPKGSFSTLEIQRTEQGDSAMYLCASSLVAGGGEQYFGPGTRLTVT.

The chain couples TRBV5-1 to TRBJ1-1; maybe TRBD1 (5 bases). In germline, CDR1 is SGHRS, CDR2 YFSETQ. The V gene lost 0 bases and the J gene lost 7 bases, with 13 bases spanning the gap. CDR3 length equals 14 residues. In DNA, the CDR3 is TGCGCCAGCAGCTTGGTCGAAGGGGCGAATGAAGCTTTCTTT. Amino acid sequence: CASSLVEGANEAFF.

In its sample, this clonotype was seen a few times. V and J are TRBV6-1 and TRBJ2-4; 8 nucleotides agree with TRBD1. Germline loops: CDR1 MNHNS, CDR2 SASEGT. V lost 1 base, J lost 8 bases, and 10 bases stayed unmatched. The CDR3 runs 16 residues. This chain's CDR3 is CASSEGRQGPQHIQYF. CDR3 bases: TGTGCCAGCAGTGAAGGCCGACAGGGGCCACAGCACATTCAGTACTTC.

The CDR3 reads CASSLSGIETQYF. CDR3 in DNA: TGTGCCAGCAGCCTTAGCGGGATTGAGACCCAGTACTTC. J is TRBJ2-5 and V is TRBV7-9; 8 positions match TRBD2. With 5 bases clipped from V and 5 bases from J, the junction kept 4 bases outside the gene matches. Germline V CDR1 and CDR2: SEHNR, FQNEAQ (reference sequence). This CDR3 comprises 13 residues.